A single sample is the source of the 18 T cell receptor beta chains below, sequenced in a study of shared clonotypes between healthy human individuals. Libraries were prepared by immunoSEQ multiplex PCR; TCRdb keeps only in-frame clonotypes and omits some of them. The data hold roughly 1,600,000 clones, with around 98.5% observed a single time. Sequencing was performed on naive CD4+ T cells sorted from blood. Subset: CD45RA+ positively selected. These TCRs come from a man aged 30 to 45 in good health.

This clone was observed once. The V call is TRBV7-9, the J call TRBJ2-7; no definite D call. The CDR3 extends over 15 amino acids. Germline V gene lookup returns CDR1 SEHNR and CDR2 FQNEAQ (reference sequence). Trimming cost V 5 bases and J 2 bases, with 16 bases left between them. Here the CDR3 reads CASSPMGTSTYEQYF. Here the CDR3 DNA reads TGTGCCAGCAGCCCGATGGGCACCAGTACCTACGAGCAGTACTTC.

This chain joins TRBV7-8 and TRBJ2-5, with D possibly being TRBD2 (6 bases). Germline V CDR1 and CDR2: SGHVS, FQNEAQ. Trimming took 1 base from V and 4 from J, leaving 19 bases between them. The CDR3 length is 17 residues. The CDR3 loop is CASSLVRRGSLGETQYF. CDR3 DNA: TGTGCCAGCAGCTTAGTGAGGCGGGGCAGTTTAGGAGAGACCCAGTACTTC.

Remarks on this clone: Distinct nucleotide sequences in the sample also encode this CDR3. The chain employs TRBV9 and TRBJ2-7; possibly TRBD1 for D (6 bases). This CDR3 has 14 amino acids. Per germline, CDR1 SGDLS and CDR2 YYNGEE. The ends were cut back, 4 bases at V and 0 bases at J, with 11 bases in the middle. The CDR3 here is CASSPQGHSYEQYF. DNA of the CDR3: TGTGCCAGCAGCCCACAGGGTCACTCCTACGAGCAGTACTTC.

The chain uses TRBV5-8 and TRBJ1-2; D not resolved. In germline, CDR1 is SGHTS, CDR2 YDEGEE. The CDR3 is 15 residues long. Trimming removed 0 bases from V and 0 bases from J, with 9 bases in between. In nucleotides, the CDR3 is TGTGCCAGCAGCTTGGCCGCTGCCCCTAACTATGGCTACACCTTC. As protein: CASSLAAAPNYGYTF.

The chain has TRBV7-2 and TRBJ2-1, with a weak D call TRBD2 (5 bases). The CDR3 contains 15 residues. Germline V gene sequence: CDR1 SGHTA, CDR2 FQGNSA. The V and J ends lost 4 bases and 3 bases respectively, with 13 bases between them. CDR3 coding DNA: TGTGCCAGCAGCTCAGCCGGAGCGGTCTACAATGAGCAGTTCTTC. Translated: CASSSAGAVYNEQFF.

V and J are TRBV9 and TRBJ1-5; D unclear. V was shortened by 4 bases and J by 5 bases, with 16 bases between the two germline ends. CDR3 length equals 15 residues. The germline V gene encodes CDR1 SGDLS and CDR2 YYNGEE. CDR3 bases: TGTGCCAGCAGCCCAACCGATCTTATTGATCAGCCCCAGCATTTT. Translated: CASSPTDLIDQPQHF.

The rearrangement links TRBV5-1 to TRBJ1-5, with D perhaps TRBD1 (5 bases). Germline CDR1 reads SGHRS; CDR2 reads YFSETQ. Trimming cost V 2 bases and J 3 bases, with 9 bases left between them. The CDR3 is 14 residues long. For the CDR3, the DNA is TGCGCCAGCAGCTTCGGGACGGTCAATCAGCCCCAGCATTTT. Protein sequence: CASSFGTVNQPQHF. Combining the CDR3 with reference TRBV5-1 and TRBJ1-5 gives the whole variable domain KAGVTQTPRYLIKTRGQQVTLSCSPISGHRSVSWYQQTPGQGLQFLFEYFSETQRNKGNFPGRFSGRQFSNSRSEMNVSTLELGDSALYLCASSFGTVNQPQHFGDGTRLSIL.

V gene TRBV9 combines with J gene TRBJ2-6; a weak D match, TRBD2 (6 bases). Deletions cut 0 bases from V and 4 bases from J, with 14 bases between. Germline CDR1 reads SGDLS; CDR2 reads YYNGEE. The CDR3 consists of 17 residues. The CDR3 sequence is CASSVEEGTSGANVLTF. The CDR3 region has the DNA TGTGCCAGCAGCGTAGAGGAGGGAACCTCGGGGGCCAACGTCCTGACTTTC.

V gene TRBV15 combines with J gene TRBJ2-7, with a weak D call TRBD1 (6 bases). CDR1 is LNHNV and CDR2 is YYDKDF in the germline V gene (reference sequence). V gave up 1 base and J gave up 3 bases, with 13 bases separating them. This CDR3 comprises 15 residues. The CDR3 nucleotides read TGTGCCACCAGCAGAGGCGCAGGGGACCGCTACGAGCAGTACTTC. This translates into CATSRGAGDRYEQYF.

V and J are TRBV6-1 and TRBJ1-2, with D possibly matching TRBD1 (6 bases). The CDR3 has 14 amino acids. V was clipped by 4 bases and J by 4 bases, with 13 bases between them. Germline lookup yields CDR1 MNHNS and CDR2 SASEGT. This CDR3 reads CASSVGEDSYGYTF. The DNA of the CDR3 is TGTGCCAGCAGTGTCGGAGAGGACAGCTATGGCTACACCTTC.

To note about this clone: This sample also contains other DNA sequences that code for the same CDR3. The rearrangement links TRBV7-9 to TRBJ2-1; D is undetermined. Germline CDR1 reads SEHNR; CDR2 reads FQNEAQ (reference sequence). Trimming pared 1 base from V and 7 bases from J, leaving 5 bases between. The length of the CDR3 is 12 residues. The CDR3 DNA sequence: TGTGCCAGCAGCTTAGAAGGGAATGAGCAGTTCTTC. Translated: CASSLEGNEQFF.

The rearrangement links TRBV5-8 to TRBJ2-3; 8 bases map to TRBD2. CDR1 is SGHTS, CDR2 YDEGEE, per germline. The CDR3 has 15 amino acids. The V segment lost 3 bases and the J segment 0 bases; nucleotides outside the gene matches: 3. The CDR3 reads CASSYSGTSTDTQYF. CDR3 coding DNA: TGTGCCAGCAGCTATAGCGGGACAAGCACAGATACGCAGTATTTT.

The rearrangement uses TRBV7-9 and TRBJ2-5; 7 bases agree with TRBD1. J lost 2 bases, V lost 4 bases, and 4 bases had no gene match. CDR1 is SEHNR, CDR2 FQNEAQ, per germline (reference sequence). The CDR3 runs to 14 residues. CDR3 bases: TGTGCCAGCAGCTGGTGGGACAGTCAAGAGACCCAGTACTTC. This translates into CASSWWDSQETQYF.

The chain has TRBV7-9 and TRBJ2-1; 13 nucleotides line up with TRBD2. This CDR3 has 15 residues. Germline V CDR1 and CDR2: SEHNR, FQNEAQ (reference sequence). V trimming: 5 bases; J trimming: 9 bases; junction bases outside the gene matches: 7. In DNA, the CDR3 is TGTGCCAGCAGCCCCACTAGCGGGAGGGCCTCTGAGCAGTTCTTC. Translation gives CASSPTSGRASEQFF.

The rearrangement links TRBV21-1 to TRBJ2-2; TRBD1 is the table's D call, not checked against the DNA. TRBV21-1 is tagged as a pseudogene. This CDR3 is 17 amino acids long. CDR3 coding DNA: TGTGCCAGCAGCTTAAATAAAGGGGGCCTGAACACCGGGGAGCTGTTTTTT. It codes for CASSLNKGGLNTGELFF.

This rearrangement joins TRBV7-8 to TRBJ2-7; TRBD2 might be the D (6 bases). V lost 4 bases, J lost 3 bases, and 16 bases lay in between. The CDR3 length is 15 residues. Germline V CDR1 and CDR2: SGHVS, FQNEAQ. The CDR3 loop is CASSSGLRVRYEQYF. In DNA, the CDR3 is TGTGCCAGCAGCTCGGGACTTAGAGTTCGCTACGAGCAGTACTTC. The variable domain in full, completed from reference TRBV7-8 and TRBJ2-7, reads GAGVSQSPRYKVAKRGQDVALRCDPISGHVSLFWYQQALGQGPEFLTYFQNEAQLDKSGLPSDRFFAERPEGSVSTLKIQRTQQEDSAVYLCASSSGLRVRYEQYFGPGTRLTVT.

This chain uses TRBV5-4 with TRBJ2-7, with 9 nucleotides matching TRBD2. Per the germline V gene, CDR1 is SGHNT and CDR2 is YYREEE (reference sequence). This CDR3 region has 16 residues. V gave up 4 bases and J gave up 2 bases; unmatched junction bases: 10. CDR3 coding DNA: TGTGCCAGCAGCGGGAGGGCTAGCGGGACCACCTACGAGCAGTACTTC. This encodes CASSGRASGTTYEQYF.

The rearrangement joins TRBV30 to TRBJ1-3; D gene ambiguous. The CDR3 runs to 13 residues. V was pared by 5 bases and J by 11 bases, with 19 bases between. Germline-derived CDR1 and CDR2 are GTSNPN and SVGIG (reference sequence). As DNA, the CDR3 is TGTGCCTGGGGGAGGTCCTCGATTAGAGCCATATATTTT. Protein: CAWGRSSIRAIYF.